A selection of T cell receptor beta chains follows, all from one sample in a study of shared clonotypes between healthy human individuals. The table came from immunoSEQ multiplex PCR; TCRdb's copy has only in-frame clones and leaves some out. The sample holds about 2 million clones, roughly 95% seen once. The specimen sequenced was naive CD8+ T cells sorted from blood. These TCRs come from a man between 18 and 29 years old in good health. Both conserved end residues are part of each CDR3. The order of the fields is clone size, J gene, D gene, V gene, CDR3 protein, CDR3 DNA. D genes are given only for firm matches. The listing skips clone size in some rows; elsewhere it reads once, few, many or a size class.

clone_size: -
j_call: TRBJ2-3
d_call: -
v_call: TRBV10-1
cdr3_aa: CASSESGTPDTQYF
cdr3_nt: TGCGCCAGCAGTGAGTCTGGGACTCCAGATACGCAGTATTTT

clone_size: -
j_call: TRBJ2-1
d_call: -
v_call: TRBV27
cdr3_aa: CASSLSGLSSYNEQFF
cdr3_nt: TGTGCCAGCAGTTTATCGGGACTCAGCTCCTACAATGAGCAGTTCTTC

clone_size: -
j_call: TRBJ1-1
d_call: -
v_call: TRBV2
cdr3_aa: CASSWTIMDTEAFF
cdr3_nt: TGTGCCAGCAGTTGGACGATTATGGACACTGAAGCTTTCTTT

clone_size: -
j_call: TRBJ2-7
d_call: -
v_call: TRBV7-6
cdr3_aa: CASSLKEFDEQYF
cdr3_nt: TGTGCCAGCAGCTTAAAAGAGTTCGACGAGCAGTACTTC

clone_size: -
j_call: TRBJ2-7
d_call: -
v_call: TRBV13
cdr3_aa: CASSPRGAWAEQYF
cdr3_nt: TGTGCCAGCAGCCCGAGGGGGGCCTGGGCCGAGCAGTACTTC

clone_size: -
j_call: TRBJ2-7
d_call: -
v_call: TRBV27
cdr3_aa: CASSPARQADEQYF
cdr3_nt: TGTGCCAGCAGTCCCGCCAGGCAGGCGGACGAGCAGTACTTC

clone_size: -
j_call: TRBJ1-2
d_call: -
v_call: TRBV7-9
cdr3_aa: CASSLEAFYGYTF
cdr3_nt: TGTGCCAGCAGCTTAGAAGCCTTCTATGGCTACACCTTC

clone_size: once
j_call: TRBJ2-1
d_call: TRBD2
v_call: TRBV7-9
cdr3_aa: CASRGLAGGPGYNEQFF
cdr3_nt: TGTGCCAGCAGGGGACTAGCGGGAGGGCCCGGGTACAATGAGCAGTTCTTC

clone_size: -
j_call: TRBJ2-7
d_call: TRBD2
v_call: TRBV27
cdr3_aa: CASSLGSGGSYEQYF
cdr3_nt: TGTGCCAGCAGTTTAGGTAGCGGGGGCTCCTACGAGCAGTACTTC

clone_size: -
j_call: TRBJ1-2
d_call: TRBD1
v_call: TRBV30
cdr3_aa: CAWSGQDRGYGYTF
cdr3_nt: TGTGCCTGGAGTGGTCAGGACAGGGGTTATGGCTACACCTTC

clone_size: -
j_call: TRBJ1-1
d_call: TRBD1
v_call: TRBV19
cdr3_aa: CASSLQGAIEAFF
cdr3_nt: TGTGCCAGTAGCCTACAGGGGGCGATTGAAGCTTTCTTT

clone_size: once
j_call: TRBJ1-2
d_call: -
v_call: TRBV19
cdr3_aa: CASRGIEGPQGYNYGYTF
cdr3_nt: TGTGCCAGTAGGGGGATCGAGGGTCCCCAGGGCTACAACTATGGCTACACCTTC

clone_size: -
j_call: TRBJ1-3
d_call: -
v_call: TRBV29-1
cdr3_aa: CSVPEGNTIYF
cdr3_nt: TGCAGCGTTCCGGAAGGAAACACCATATATTTT

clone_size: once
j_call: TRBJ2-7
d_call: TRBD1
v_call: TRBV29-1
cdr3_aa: CSVQGQGSNYEQYF
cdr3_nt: TGCAGCGTTCAGGGACAGGGAAGTAACTACGAGCAGTACTTC

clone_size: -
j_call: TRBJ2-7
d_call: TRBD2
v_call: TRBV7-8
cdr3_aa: CASSPRLAGLAYEQYF
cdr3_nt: TGTGCCAGCAGCCCCCGACTAGCGGGCCTTGCCTACGAGCAGTACTTC

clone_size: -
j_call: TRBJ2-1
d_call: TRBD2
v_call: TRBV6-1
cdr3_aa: CASSVGTSGYNEQFF
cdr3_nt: TGTGCCAGCAGTGTAGGGACTAGCGGCTACAATGAGCAGTTCTTC

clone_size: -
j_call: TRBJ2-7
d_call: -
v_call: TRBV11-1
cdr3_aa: CASSPDAGLTYEQYF
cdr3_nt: TGTGCCAGCAGCCCCGACGCGGGGCTGACCTACGAGCAGTACTTC

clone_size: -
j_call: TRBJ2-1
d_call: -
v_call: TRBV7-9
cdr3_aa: CASSPSFGGNEQFF
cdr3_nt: TGTGCCAGCAGCCCTAGCTTCGGTGGAAATGAGCAGTTCTTC

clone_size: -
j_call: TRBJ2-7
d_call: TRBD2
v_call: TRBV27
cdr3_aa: CASRQRGGNEQYF
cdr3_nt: TGTGCCAGCCGGCAACGGGGGGGAAACGAGCAGTACTTC

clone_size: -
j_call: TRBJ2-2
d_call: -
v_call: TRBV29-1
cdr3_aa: CSVEWAGTNTGELFF
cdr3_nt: TGCAGCGTTGAGTGGGCAGGGACGAACACCGGGGAGCTGTTTTTT

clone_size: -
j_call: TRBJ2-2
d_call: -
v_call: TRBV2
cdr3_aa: CASSEFWNTGELFF
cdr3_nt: TGTGCCAGCAGTGAATTCTGGAACACCGGGGAGCTGTTTTTT

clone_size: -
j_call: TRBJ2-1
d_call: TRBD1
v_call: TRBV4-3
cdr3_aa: CASSKISGTAEDNEQFF
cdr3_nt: TGCGCCAGCAGCAAGATCTCCGGGACAGCGGAGGACAATGAGCAGTTCTTC

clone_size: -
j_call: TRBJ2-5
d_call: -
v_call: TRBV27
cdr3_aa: CASSFSAGEVQETQYF
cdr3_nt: TGTGCCAGCAGTTTCTCGGCAGGGGAGGTTCAAGAGACCCAGTACTTC

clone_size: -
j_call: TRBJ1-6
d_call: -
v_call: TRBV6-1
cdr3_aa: CASSGSKPVKASPLHF
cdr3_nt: TGTGCCAGCAGTGGCTCGAAACCCGTTAAGGCTTCACCCCTCCACTTT

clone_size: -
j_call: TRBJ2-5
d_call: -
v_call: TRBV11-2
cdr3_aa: CASRGGAGETQYF
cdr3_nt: TGTGCCAGCCGAGGCGGAGCGGGAGAGACCCAGTACTTC

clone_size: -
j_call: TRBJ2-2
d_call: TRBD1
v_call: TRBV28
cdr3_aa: CASHATGGTGELFF
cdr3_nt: TGTGCCAGCCACGCAACAGGGGGGACCGGGGAGCTGTTTTTT